The rows below give T cell receptor beta chains drawn from one sample of a study of T cell repertoires in ileal Crohn's disease. The method was immunoSEQ multiplex PCR; TCRdb's version includes in-frame clones alone and lacks a portion of them. The repertoire holds fewer than 12,000 clones, with around 80% as singletons. The specimen was ileal tissue. The receptors were sampled from an adult with Crohn's disease. Both conserved end residues are part of each CDR3. Fields, in order: CDR3 DNA, CDR3 protein, D gene, V gene, J gene, clone size. D genes are given only for firm matches. Some rows have no size entry. The others give once, few or many, or a class for an expanded clone.

CDR3 DNA: TGCGCCAGCAGCTTGCCGGGGGGCTCCAATGAGCAGTTCTTC
CDR3 protein: CASSLPGGSNEQFF
D gene: -
V gene: TRBV5-1
J gene: TRBJ2-1
clone size: -

CDR3 DNA: TGTGCCAGCAAAAGGGAGGGGGGCTCCTACGAGCAGTACTTC
CDR3 protein: CASKREGGSYEQYF
D gene: -
V gene: TRBV6-6
J gene: TRBJ2-7
clone size: -

CDR3 DNA: TGCAGCGTTGATTCCCAGGGAGGGGTGAATGAGCAGTTCTTC
CDR3 protein: CSVDSQGGVNEQFF
D gene: TRBD2
V gene: TRBV29-1
J gene: TRBJ2-1
clone size: few

CDR3 DNA: TGTGCCTGGAGACTGAACACCGGGGAGCTGTTTTTT
CDR3 protein: CAWRLNTGELFF
D gene: -
V gene: TRBV30
J gene: TRBJ2-2
clone size: -

CDR3 DNA: TGTGCCAGCAGCTCTAACGGGGTGGCCAATGAGCAGTTCTTC
CDR3 protein: CASSSNGVANEQFF
D gene: -
V gene: TRBV2
J gene: TRBJ2-1
clone size: -

CDR3 DNA: TGTGCCAGCTCACTGTACTCGGGACAGGGGAACACCGGGGAGCTGTTTTTT
CDR3 protein: CASSLYSGQGNTGELFF
D gene: TRBD1
V gene: TRBV18
J gene: TRBJ2-2
clone size: -

CDR3 DNA: TGTGCCAGCAGCCGGGGTCCAGAAGATAATGAAAAACTGTTTTTT
CDR3 protein: CASSRGPEDNEKLFF
D gene: -
V gene: TRBV5-4
J gene: TRBJ1-4
clone size: -

CDR3 DNA: TGTGCCAGCAGCCTAAGATGGGACACCAGCACAGATACGCAGTATTTT
CDR3 protein: CASSLRWDTSTDTQYF
D gene: -
V gene: TRBV5-6
J gene: TRBJ2-3
clone size: -

CDR3 DNA: TGTGCCAGCAGTGTAGGGACAGGGCCCACAGATACGCAGTATTTT
CDR3 protein: CASSVGTGPTDTQYF
D gene: TRBD1
V gene: TRBV6-4
J gene: TRBJ2-3
clone size: -

CDR3 DNA: TGTGCCAGTAGTATGCGGCTCTGGGGCAGGGGGACCCCTGAAGCTTTCTTT
CDR3 protein: CASSMRLWGRGTPEAFF
D gene: TRBD1
V gene: TRBV19
J gene: TRBJ1-1
clone size: -

CDR3 DNA: TGTGCCAGCAGCTTAATTGGGGGCTCGGTCGGGGAGCTGTTTTTT
CDR3 protein: CASSLIGGSVGELFF
D gene: -
V gene: TRBV7-3
J gene: TRBJ2-2
clone size: -

CDR3 DNA: TGTGCCAGCAGCTCCTTAACCGGGGAGCTGTTTTTT
CDR3 protein: CASSSLTGELFF
D gene: -
V gene: TRBV7-2
J gene: TRBJ2-2
clone size: -

CDR3 DNA: TGCAGCGCTCAAGGGACAGGGGGCAATGAGCAGTTCTTC
CDR3 protein: CSAQGTGGNEQFF
D gene: TRBD1
V gene: TRBV29-1
J gene: TRBJ2-1
clone size: -

CDR3 DNA: TGTGCCAGCACTAGTAGCACAGATACGCAGTATTTT
CDR3 protein: CASTSSTDTQYF
D gene: -
V gene: TRBV6-5
J gene: TRBJ2-3
clone size: -

CDR3 DNA: TGTGCCAGCAGCACACCACAACAGACCTACGAGCAGTACTTC
CDR3 protein: CASSTPQQTYEQYF
D gene: -
V gene: TRBV7-9
J gene: TRBJ2-7
clone size: -

CDR3 DNA: TGTGCCAGCAGCTTAGCGGGGGGTCTCGCGAACACCGGGGAGCTGTTTTTT
CDR3 protein: CASSLAGGLANTGELFF
D gene: TRBD2
V gene: TRBV11-3
J gene: TRBJ2-2
clone size: -